The 15 T cell receptor beta chains below all came from one sample that was sequenced in a study of cytomegalovirus exposure and HLA in healthy donors. The PCR had 60 Vbeta and 13 Jbeta primers. Assay: immunoSEQ multiplex PCR; the TCRdb copy retains only in-frame clones and omits some. Its clone listing holds approximately 80,000 clones. Material: PBMCs. The receptors stem from a man younger than 35 in good health and CMV-seropositive.

The chain is built from TRBV4-1 and TRBJ2-7; 10 positions match TRBD2. The V gene's germline CDR1 is MGHRA and CDR2 YSYEKL. The CDR3 contains 15 residues. Trimming cost V 2 bases and J 7 bases; bases outside gene matches: 8. CDR3 nucleotide sequence: TGCGCCAGCAGCCAACCCACTAGCGGGGCAAGGGAGCAGTACTTC. Encoded protein: CASSQPTSGAREQYF.

This chain uses TRBV5-4 with TRBJ1-1, with no clear D. With 4 bases removed from V and 2 bases from J, the gap between germline ends came to 12 bases. The CDR3 is 14 residues long. The germline gives CDR1 SGHNT, CDR2 YYREEE (reference sequence). CDR3 amino acids: CASSARLGNTEAFF. CDR3 DNA sequence: TGTGCCAGCAGCGCCAGGTTGGGCAACACTGAAGCTTTCTTT.

The chain is built from TRBV5-4 and TRBJ1-1, with D tentatively TRBD1 (5 bases). Germline assignment: CDR1 SGHNT and CDR2 YYREEE (reference sequence). The germline V and J ends were trimmed by 2 bases and 1 base, with 15 bases remaining between them. This CDR3 has 16 residues. CDR3 DNA sequence: TGTGCCAGCAGCTTATCTACAGGAGCCAGGAACACTGAAGCTTTCTTT. The encoded protein is CASSLSTGARNTEAFF.

The gene calls are TRBV6-1 and TRBJ1-6; TRBD1 agrees at 7 bases. CDR1 and CDR2 from the germline V gene are MNHNS and SASEGT. The CDR3 totals 18 residues. J lost 7 bases, V lost 2 bases, and 14 bases had no gene match. CDR3 bases: TGTGCCAGCAGTGAAAGGTTAGACAGGGAATTGGAAAATTCACCCCTCCACTTT. Amino acids: CASSERLDRELENSPLHF.

The rearrangement uses TRBV30 and TRBJ1-1, with a weak D call TRBD1 (6 bases). Trimming removed 2 bases at V and 5 bases at J, with 9 bases between. Germline CDR1 reads GTSNPN; CDR2 reads SVGIG (reference sequence). This CDR3 region has 12 residues. CDR3 sequence (DNA): TGTGCCTGGAGTCAGGGGTGGACTGAAGCTTTCTTT. Amino acid sequence: CAWSQGWTEAFF. The full variable domain, completed using reference TRBV30 and TRBJ1-1, is SQTIHQWPATLVQPVGSPLSLECTVEGTSNPNLYWYRQAAGRGLQLLFYSVGIGQISSEVPQNLSASRPQDRQFILSSKKLLLSDSGFYLCAWSQGWTEAFFGQGTRLTVV.

The chain uses TRBV7-3 and TRBJ1-5; 7 bases line up with TRBD1. Germline CDR1 and CDR2: SGHTA and FQGTGA. Trimming took 5 bases from V and 4 from J; bases not matched to a gene: 20. The CDR3 length is 19 residues. The chain's CDR3 is CASSQAPTLQGTWNQPQHF. As DNA, the CDR3 is TGTGCCAGCAGCCAAGCCCCAACATTACAGGGGACTTGGAATCAGCCCCAGCATTTT. Supplemented by reference TRBV7-3 and TRBJ1-5, the full variable domain reads GAGVSQTPSNKVTEKGKYVELRCDPISGHTALYWYRQSLGQGPEFLIYFQGTGAADDSGLPNDRFFAVRPEGSVSTLKIQRTERGDSAVYLCASSQAPTLQGTWNQPQHFGDGTRLSIL.

This chain uses TRBV7-3 with TRBJ2-5; perhaps TRBD1 as D (6 bases). The germline V gene encodes CDR1 SGHTA and CDR2 FQGTGA. The ends were cut back, 2 bases at V and 5 bases at J, with 21 bases in the middle. The CDR3 is made up of 17 amino acids. The CDR3 loop reads CASSLGYTAGESETQYF. CDR3 sequence (DNA): TGTGCCAGCAGCTTAGGGTATACGGCAGGGGAAAGCGAGACCCAGTACTTC.

The J gene is TRBJ1-5, the V gene TRBV6-1, with TRBD1 matching over 8 bases. The CDR3 extends over 13 amino acids. The germline V gene encodes CDR1 MNHNS and CDR2 SASEGT. J was trimmed by 7 bases and V by 6 bases; bases with no gene match: 5. DNA for the CDR3: TGTGCCAGCAGGGGACAGGTAGGGCAGCCCCAGCATTTT. Amino acids: CASRGQVGQPQHF.

V is TRBV11-3 and J is TRBJ2-7, with 10 bases matching TRBD2. Germline lookup yields CDR1 SGHNT and CDR2 YENEEA. The CDR3 is 14 residues long. V dropped 5 bases and J dropped 2; count of bases not matched to a gene: 3. The CDR3: CASSRTSGPYEQYF. Here the CDR3 DNA reads TGTGCCAGCAGCCGGACTAGCGGTCCCTACGAGCAGTACTTC.

J is TRBJ1-1 and V is TRBV27, with no clear D. Germline V gene lookup returns CDR1 MNHEY and CDR2 SMNVEV (reference sequence). Trimming removed 6 bases from V and 11 bases from J, with 13 bases in between. The CDR3 sequence is 11 residues long. The CDR3 DNA reads TGTGCCAGCAGCCGCGCTGGGCACGCTTTCTTT. Residues: CASSRAGHAFF.

J is TRBJ1-5 and V is TRBV6-5, with D unclear. There are 13 residues in the CDR3. V was trimmed by 5 bases and J by 0 bases, leaving 5 bases between them. CDR1 and CDR2 (germline): MNHEY, SVGAGI. The CDR3 sequence: CASSDNSNQPQHF. CDR3 in DNA: TGTGCCAGCAGTGACAATAGCAATCAGCCCCAGCATTTT.

V gene TRBV7-6 combines with J gene TRBJ2-7; the D gene is possibly TRBD1 (6 bases). Germline V lookup: CDR1 SGHVS, CDR2 FNYEAQ. Trimming left V 5 bases short and J 1 base short, with 9 bases between. CDR3 length: 13 residues. As DNA, the CDR3 is TGTGCCAGCAGCGGTGGACAGTCCTACGAGCAGTACTTC. Translated, it gives CASSGGQSYEQYF.

This chain joins TRBV6-5 and TRBJ1-4, with TRBD1 identical over 8 bases. This CDR3 contains 16 residues. Per the germline V gene, CDR1 is MNHEY and CDR2 is SVGAGI. With V trimmed by 2 bases and J by 8 bases, 10 bases remained unmatched. The CDR3 DNA reads as TGTGCCAGCAGTTACCTACTGGGACAGGCGGGCGAAAAACTGTTTTTT. As protein: CASSYLLGQAGEKLFF.

The rearrangement uses TRBV6-1 and TRBJ1-1, with D unclear. CDR3 length: 15 residues. Germline V CDR1 and CDR2: MNHNS, SASEGT. Trimming stripped 6 bases from V and 3 bases from J, with 17 bases between. CDR3 amino acids: CASSAQSSGDTEAFF. CDR3 nucleotide sequence: TGTGCCAGCAGCGCGCAGAGTAGCGGGGACACTGAAGCTTTCTTT.

This chain uses TRBV19 with TRBJ2-7; 9 bases align to TRBD1. The V and J ends lost 4 bases and 2 bases, in that order; junction bases with no gene match: 6. The CDR3 has 15 amino acids. Germline V lookup: CDR1 LNHDA, CDR2 SQIVND (reference sequence). The CDR3 DNA is TGTGCCAGTAGTAGGGGACAGGGTGGGACCTACGAGCAGTACTTC. Amino acid sequence: CASSRGQGGTYEQYF.